One sample yielded the 3 T cell receptor beta chains listed below, sequenced in a study of regulatory T cells in long-lasting Graves disease. Time point: newly diagnosed GD, antithyroid drugs for less than 3 months. Preparation of the TCR library used RNA extracted from PBMCs. Sequencing libraries for TCR beta were prepared with iRepertoire HTBI primers and Arm-PCR of CDR3 regions. TCRdb redid the calling of the multiplex PCR reads with MiXCR, one entry per CDR3 protein. This sample yields about 380,000 distinct CDR3 sequences, of which around a sixth are seen a single time; about a fifth belongs to the top ten. The specimen was peripheral blood mononuclear cells (PBMCs), collected at new diagnosis, from a patient treated with antithyroid drugs. Source of these receptors: a female donor with Graves disease.

This chain joins TRBV10-3 and TRBJ2-2; D is unclear. V was shortened by 2 bases and J by 7 bases, with 11 bases between the two germline ends. There are 14 residues in the CDR3. In germline, CDR1 is ENHRY, CDR2 SYGVKD. CDR3 region: CAISERVLGGELFF. DNA of the CDR3: TGTGCCATCAGTGAGCGGGTCCTAGGCGGGGAGCTGTTTTTT.

This clonotype has a count of ten or more. The rearrangement joins TRBV6-2 or TRBV6-3 to TRBJ2-1; 8 bases line up with TRBD1. Trimming removed 2 bases from V and 3 bases from J; junction bases left unmatched: 3. The CDR3 consists of 15 residues. Germline V gives CDR1 MNHEY, CDR2 SVGEGT. CDR3 loop: CASSYKGTGYNEQFF. The DNA of the CDR3 is TGTGCCAGCAGTTACAAAGGGACAGGCTACAATGAGCAGTTCTTC.

Ten or more counts support this clonotype. This sequence joins TRBV24-1 and TRBJ1-5, with D tentatively TRBD1 (5 bases). The CDR3 is made up of 19 amino acids. Trimming removed 3 bases from V and 2 bases from J, with 22 bases in between. CDR1 is KGHDR and CDR2 is SFDVKD in the germline V gene. CDR3: CATSDAPKGKQPRNQPQHF. The DNA for the CDR3 is TGTGCCACCAGTGATGCCCCGAAGGGGAAACAACCGCGCAATCAGCCCCAGCATTTT.